The sequence of this TCR beta chain was determined in a study of blood T cell repertoires in COVID-19. Study information: T cells, B-cell-depleted T cells, or PBMCs supplied cDNA or gDNA.

The CDR3 extends over 15 amino acids. Germline CDR1 and CDR2: MNHNY and SVGAGI (reference sequence). Unmatched junction bases numbered 7, after V lost 1 base and J lost 5 bases. TCRdb's copy holds only in-frame clones and misses some; the assay was immunoSEQ multiplex PCR. This table has about 530,000 clones, around 90% appearing once. Sequences were obtained from peripheral blood. The source is a woman between 50 and 59 years old with COVID-19, enrolled during active disease. The chain links TRBV6-6 to TRBJ1-1, with TRBD1 matching 7 bases. Here the CDR3 DNA reads TGTGCCAGCAGTTACTACTCGTCACAGGGGACTGAAGCTTTCTTT. Protein product: CASSYYSSQGTEAFF.